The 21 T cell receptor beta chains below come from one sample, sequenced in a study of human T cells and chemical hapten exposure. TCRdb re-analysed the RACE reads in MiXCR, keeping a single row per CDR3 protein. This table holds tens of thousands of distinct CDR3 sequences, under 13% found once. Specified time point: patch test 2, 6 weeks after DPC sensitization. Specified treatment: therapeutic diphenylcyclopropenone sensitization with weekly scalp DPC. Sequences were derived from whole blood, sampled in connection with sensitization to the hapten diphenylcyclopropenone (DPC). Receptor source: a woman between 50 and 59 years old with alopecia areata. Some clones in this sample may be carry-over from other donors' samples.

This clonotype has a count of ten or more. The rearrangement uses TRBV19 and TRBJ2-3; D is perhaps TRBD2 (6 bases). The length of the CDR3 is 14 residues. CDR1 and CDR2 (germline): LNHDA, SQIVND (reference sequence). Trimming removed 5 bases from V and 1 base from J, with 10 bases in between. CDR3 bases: TGTGCCAGTAGTCCGACTAGGGGCACAGATACGCAGTATTTT. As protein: CASSPTRGTDTQYF.

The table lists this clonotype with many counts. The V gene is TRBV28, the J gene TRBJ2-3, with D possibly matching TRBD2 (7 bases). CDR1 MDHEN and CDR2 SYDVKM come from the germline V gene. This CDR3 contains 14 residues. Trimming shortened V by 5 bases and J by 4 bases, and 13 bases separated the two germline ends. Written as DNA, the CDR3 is TGTGCCAGCAGTGTGGGGGGGCGTCCAGATACGCAGTATTTT. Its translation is CASSVGGRPDTQYF.

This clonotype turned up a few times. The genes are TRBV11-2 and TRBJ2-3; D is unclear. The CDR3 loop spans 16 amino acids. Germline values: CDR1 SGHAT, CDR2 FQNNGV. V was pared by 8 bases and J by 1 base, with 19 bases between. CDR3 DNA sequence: TGTGCCAGCCGGTCTAGGTTCTTTGTGGGCACAGATACGCAGTATTTT. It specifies CASRSRFFVGTDTQYF.

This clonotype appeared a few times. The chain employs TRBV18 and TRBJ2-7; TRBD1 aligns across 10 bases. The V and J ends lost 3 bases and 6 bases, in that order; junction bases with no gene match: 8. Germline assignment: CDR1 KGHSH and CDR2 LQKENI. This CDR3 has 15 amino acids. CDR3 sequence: CASSPARQGATEQYF. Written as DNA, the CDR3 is TGTGCCAGCTCACCCGCAAGACAGGGGGCGACCGAGCAGTACTTC.

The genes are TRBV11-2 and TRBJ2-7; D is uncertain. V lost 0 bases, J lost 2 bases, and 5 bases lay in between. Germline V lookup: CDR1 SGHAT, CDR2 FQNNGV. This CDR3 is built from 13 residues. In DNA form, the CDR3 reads TGTGCCAGCAGCTTAGACCCTCCCTACGAGCAGTACTTC. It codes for CASSLDPPYEQYF.

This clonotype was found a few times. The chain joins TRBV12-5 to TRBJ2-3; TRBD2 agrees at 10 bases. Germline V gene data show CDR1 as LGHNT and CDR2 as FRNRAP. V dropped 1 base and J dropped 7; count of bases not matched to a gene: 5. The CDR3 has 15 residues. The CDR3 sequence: CASGLASGSMNTQYF. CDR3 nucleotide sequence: TGTGCTAGTGGTTTGGCTAGCGGGAGCATGAATACGCAGTATTTT. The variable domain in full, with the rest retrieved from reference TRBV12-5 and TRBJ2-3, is DARVTQTPRHKVTEMGQEVTMRCQPILGHNTVFWYRQTMMQGLELLAYFRNRAPLDDSGMPKDRFSAEMPDATLATLKIQPSEPRDSAVYFCASGLASGSMNTQYFGPGTRLTVL.

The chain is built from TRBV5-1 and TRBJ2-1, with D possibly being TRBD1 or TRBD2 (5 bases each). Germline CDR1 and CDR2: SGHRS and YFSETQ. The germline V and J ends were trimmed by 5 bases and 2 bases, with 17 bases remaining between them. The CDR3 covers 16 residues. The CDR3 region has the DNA TGCGCCAGCAGTAGGGGTAGCGCCACAACCTACAATGAGCAGTTCTTC. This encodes CASSRGSATTYNEQFF.

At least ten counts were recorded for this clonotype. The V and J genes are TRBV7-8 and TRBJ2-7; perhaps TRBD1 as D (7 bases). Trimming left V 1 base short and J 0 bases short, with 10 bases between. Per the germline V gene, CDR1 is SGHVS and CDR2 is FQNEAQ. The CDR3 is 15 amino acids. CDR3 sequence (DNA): TGTGCCAGCAGCTTAGGGGGGGACAGCTCCTACGAGCAGTACTTC. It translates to CASSLGGDSSYEQYF.

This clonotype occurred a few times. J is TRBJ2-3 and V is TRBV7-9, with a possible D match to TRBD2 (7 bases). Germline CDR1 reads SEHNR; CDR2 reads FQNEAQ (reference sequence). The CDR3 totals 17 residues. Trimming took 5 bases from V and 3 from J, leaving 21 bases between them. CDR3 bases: TGTGCCAGCAGCCCATGGGGGCGGGAGACTCTTACAGATACGCAGTATTTT. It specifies CASSPWGRETLTDTQYF.

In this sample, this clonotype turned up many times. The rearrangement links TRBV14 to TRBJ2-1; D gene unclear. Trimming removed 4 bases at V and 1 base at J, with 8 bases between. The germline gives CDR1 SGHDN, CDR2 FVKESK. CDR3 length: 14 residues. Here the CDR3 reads CASSPLRSYNEQFF. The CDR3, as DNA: TGTGCCAGCAGCCCTCTGCGGTCCTACAATGAGCAGTTCTTC.

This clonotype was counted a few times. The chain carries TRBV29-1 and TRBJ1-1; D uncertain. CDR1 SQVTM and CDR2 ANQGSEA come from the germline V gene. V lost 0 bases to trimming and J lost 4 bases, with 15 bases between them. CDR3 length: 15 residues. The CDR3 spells CSVEELHLRGTEAFF. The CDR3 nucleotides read TGCAGCGTTGAAGAACTACATCTACGAGGCACTGAAGCTTTCTTT.

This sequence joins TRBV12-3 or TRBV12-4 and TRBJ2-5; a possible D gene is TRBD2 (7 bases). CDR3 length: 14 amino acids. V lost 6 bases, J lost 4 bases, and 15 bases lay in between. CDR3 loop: CASRTTGRGETQYF. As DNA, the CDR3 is TGTGCCAGCAGAACCACAGGGAGGGGAGAGACCCAGTACTTC.

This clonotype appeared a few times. CDR3 in amino acids: CSARGGSFSYEQYF. CDR3 DNA: TGCAGTGCTAGAGGTGGATCGTTCTCCTACGAGCAGTACTTC. This rearrangement joins TRBV20-1 to TRBJ2-7; D remains ambiguous. CDR3 length: 14 amino acids. Trimming removed 1 base from V and 0 bases from J, with 10 bases in between. In germline, CDR1 is DFQATT, CDR2 SNEGSKA (reference sequence).

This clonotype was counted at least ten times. CDR3 protein: CASSLQTSGRGYEQFF. CDR3 nucleotide sequence: TGTGCCAGCAGTCTCCAGACTAGCGGGAGGGGATATGAGCAGTTCTTC. The V and J genes are TRBV28 and TRBJ2-1; the match to TRBD2 covers 14 bases. The CDR3 has 16 residues. V gave up 5 bases and J gave up 8 bases; unmatched junction bases: 8. Germline lookup yields CDR1 MDHEN and CDR2 SYDVKM.

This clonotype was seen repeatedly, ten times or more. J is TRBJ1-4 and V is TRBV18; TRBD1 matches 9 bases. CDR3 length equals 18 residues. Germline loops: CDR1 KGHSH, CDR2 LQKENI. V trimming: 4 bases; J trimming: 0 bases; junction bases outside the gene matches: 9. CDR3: CASSQSRQGGTTNEKLFF. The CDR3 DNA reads TGTGCCAGCTCACAATCGCGACAGGGGGGCACAACTAATGAAAAACTGTTTTTT.

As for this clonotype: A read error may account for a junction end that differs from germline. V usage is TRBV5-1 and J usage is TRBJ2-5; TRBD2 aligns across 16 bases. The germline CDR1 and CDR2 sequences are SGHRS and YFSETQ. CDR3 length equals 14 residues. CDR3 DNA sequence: TGCGCCAGCAGCTTGCAAGGGACTAGCGGGAGGGCCACCTTC. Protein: CASSLQGTSGRATF.

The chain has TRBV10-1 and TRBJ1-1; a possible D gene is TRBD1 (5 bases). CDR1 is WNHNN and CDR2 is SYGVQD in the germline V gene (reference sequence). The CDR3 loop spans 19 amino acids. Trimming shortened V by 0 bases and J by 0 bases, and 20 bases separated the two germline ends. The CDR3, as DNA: TGCGCCAGCAGTGAGTCCTGCGGGGGGATCTGTCCGATGAACACTGAAGCTTTCTTT. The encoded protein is CASSESCGGICPMNTEAFF.

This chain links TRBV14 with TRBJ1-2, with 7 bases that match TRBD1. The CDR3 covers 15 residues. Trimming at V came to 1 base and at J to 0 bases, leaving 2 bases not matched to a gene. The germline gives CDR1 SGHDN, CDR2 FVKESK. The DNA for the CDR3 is TGTGCCAGCAGCCAAGGACAGGGTCCTAACTATGGCTACACCTTC. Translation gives CASSQGQGPNYGYTF.

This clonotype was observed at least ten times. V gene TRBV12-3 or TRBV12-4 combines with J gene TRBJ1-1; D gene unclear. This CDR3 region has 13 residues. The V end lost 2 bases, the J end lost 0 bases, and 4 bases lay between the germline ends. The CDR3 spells CASSLKVNTEAFF. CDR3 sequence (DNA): TGTGCCAGCAGTTTAAAAGTGAACACTGAAGCTTTCTTT.

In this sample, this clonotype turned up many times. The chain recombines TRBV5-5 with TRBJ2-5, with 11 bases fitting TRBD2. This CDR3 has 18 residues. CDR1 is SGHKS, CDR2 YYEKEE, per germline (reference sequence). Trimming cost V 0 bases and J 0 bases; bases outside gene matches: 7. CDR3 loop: CASSLVSGRAPHQETQYF. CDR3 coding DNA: TGTGCCAGCAGCTTGGTTAGCGGGAGGGCCCCACACCAAGAGACCCAGTACTTC.

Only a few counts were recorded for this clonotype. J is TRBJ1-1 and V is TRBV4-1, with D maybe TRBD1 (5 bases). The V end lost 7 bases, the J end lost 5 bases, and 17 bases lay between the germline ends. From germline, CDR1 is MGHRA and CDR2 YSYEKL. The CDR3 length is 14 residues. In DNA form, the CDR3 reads TGCGCCAGCACCCGGACACAGCGTGGGACTGAAGCTTTCTTT. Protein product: CASTRTQRGTEAFF.